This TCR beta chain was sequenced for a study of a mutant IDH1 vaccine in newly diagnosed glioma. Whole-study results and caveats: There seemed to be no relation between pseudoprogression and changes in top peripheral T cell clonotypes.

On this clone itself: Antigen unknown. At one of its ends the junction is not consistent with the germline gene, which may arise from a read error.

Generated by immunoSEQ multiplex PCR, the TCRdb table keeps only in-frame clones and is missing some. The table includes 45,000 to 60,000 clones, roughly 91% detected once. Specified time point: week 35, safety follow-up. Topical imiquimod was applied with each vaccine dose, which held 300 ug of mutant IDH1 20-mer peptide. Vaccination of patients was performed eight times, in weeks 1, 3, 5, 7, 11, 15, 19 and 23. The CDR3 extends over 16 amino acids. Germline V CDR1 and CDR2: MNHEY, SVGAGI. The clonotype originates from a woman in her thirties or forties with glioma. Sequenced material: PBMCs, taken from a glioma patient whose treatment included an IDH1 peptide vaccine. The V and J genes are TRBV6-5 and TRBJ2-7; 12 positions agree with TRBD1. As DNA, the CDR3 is TGTGCCAGCAGTTACCCCGGGACAGGGGGCTCCCACGAGCAGTACTTC. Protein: CASSYPGTGGSHEQYF.